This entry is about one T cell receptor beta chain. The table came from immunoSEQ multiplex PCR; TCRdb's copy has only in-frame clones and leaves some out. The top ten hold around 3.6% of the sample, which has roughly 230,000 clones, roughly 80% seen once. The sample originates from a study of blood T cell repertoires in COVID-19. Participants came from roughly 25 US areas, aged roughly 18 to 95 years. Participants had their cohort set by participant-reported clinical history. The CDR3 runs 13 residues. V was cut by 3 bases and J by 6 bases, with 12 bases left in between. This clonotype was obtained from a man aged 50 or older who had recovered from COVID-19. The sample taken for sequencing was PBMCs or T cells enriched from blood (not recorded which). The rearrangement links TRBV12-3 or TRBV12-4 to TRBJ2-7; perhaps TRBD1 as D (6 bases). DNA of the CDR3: TGTGCCAGCAGTTTGTGGGGACAAGGCGAGCAGTACTTC. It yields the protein CASSLWGQGEQYF.